These T cell receptor beta chains were read from a single sample in a study of blood T cell repertoires in COVID-19. The method was immunoSEQ multiplex PCR; TCRdb's version includes in-frame clones alone and lacks a portion of them. The sample holds about 170,000 clones, about 88% seen once. The sequencing input was PBMCs or T cells enriched from blood (not recorded which). These TCRs come from a woman aged 18-30 years who had recovered from COVID-19. Both conserved end residues are part of each CDR3. The order of the fields is CDR3 DNA, CDR3 protein, V gene, clone size, J gene, D gene. The D gene is left open where the match is weak. Size is omitted from some rows. Given values are once, few, many or a class for expanded clones.

TGTGCCAGCAAGACTAGCGGGAGGGCCGGCGAGCAGTACTTC | CASKTSGRAGEQYF | TRBV2 | NA | TRBJ2-7 | TRBD2
TGTGCCAGCAGTTCGCCGGGACAGGGTGGTGGAGATACGCAGTATTTT | CASSSPGQGGGDTQYF | TRBV28 | NA | TRBJ2-3 | TRBD1
TGTGCCAGCAGCTCGAGTGGACTTGGCTACACCTTC | CASSSSGLGYTF | TRBV28 | NA | TRBJ1-2 | NA
TGTGCCAGCAGTCTTAGCACAGATACGCAGTATTTT | CASSLSTDTQYF | TRBV27 | NA | TRBJ2-3 | NA
TGTGCCATCAGTGAGCTGCCAGGGTTACCCCCCTACGAGCAGTACTTC | CAISELPGLPPYEQYF | TRBV10-3 | NA | TRBJ2-7 | NA
TGTGCCAGTTCGACTAGCGGGAGTCCTGCGCCCCAGTTCTTC | CASSTSGSPAPQFF | TRBV19 | NA | TRBJ2-1 | TRBD2
TGCGCCAGCAGCTCCCGACAGGGGGCAAACGGGGAGCTGTTTTTT | CASSSRQGANGELFF | TRBV5-1 | NA | TRBJ2-2 | TRBD1
TGTGCCAGCACTCCGACCCCTACAGGGGGCTATGGCTACACCTTC | CASTPTPTGGYGYTF | TRBV6-4 | NA | TRBJ1-2 | TRBD1
TGTGCCAGTAGTGCCGGGGTCGGCACTGAAGCTTTCTTT | CASSAGVGTEAFF | TRBV19 | NA | TRBJ1-1 | NA
TGTGCCAGTAGCCCAGGGACAGCTTATAGCAATCAGCCCCAGCATTTT | CASSPGTAYSNQPQHF | TRBV19 | once | TRBJ1-5 | TRBD1
TGTGCCAGCAGCTTACGGCGGGATCAAGAGACCCAGTACTTC | CASSLRRDQETQYF | TRBV7-9 | NA | TRBJ2-5 | NA
TGCGCCAGCAGCCAAGGATCCATCAAGAGAGAGCAGGGTTACAATGAGCAGTTCTTC | CASSQGSIKREQGYNEQFF | TRBV4-1 | NA | TRBJ2-1 | NA
TGTGCCAGCAGGGAGGGGACAAACATTCAGTACTTC | CASREGTNIQYF | TRBV28 | NA | TRBJ2-4 | NA
TGCGCCAGCAGCTTGCTTGGTGAAGTAGGGTCCGCGGGCCCTGAAGCTTTCTTT | CASSLLGEVGSAGPEAFF | TRBV5-1 | NA | TRBJ1-1 | NA
TGTGCCAGCTTGAGCTCTGGAAACACCATATATTTT | CASLSSGNTIYF | TRBV3-1/TRBV3-2 | NA | TRBJ1-3 | NA
TGTGCCAGCAGTGAAGACTACCCACTTTTAGCGGGAGATCCCGATAAAACGCAGTATTTT | CASSEDYPLLAGDPDKTQYF | TRBV2 | NA | TRBJ2-3 | TRBD2
TGTGCCAGCAGCCAAGACCCAGGCGGGAGAAGCTCCTACGAGCAGTACTTC | CASSQDPGGRSSYEQYF | TRBV3-1/TRBV3-2 | NA | TRBJ2-7 | TRBD2